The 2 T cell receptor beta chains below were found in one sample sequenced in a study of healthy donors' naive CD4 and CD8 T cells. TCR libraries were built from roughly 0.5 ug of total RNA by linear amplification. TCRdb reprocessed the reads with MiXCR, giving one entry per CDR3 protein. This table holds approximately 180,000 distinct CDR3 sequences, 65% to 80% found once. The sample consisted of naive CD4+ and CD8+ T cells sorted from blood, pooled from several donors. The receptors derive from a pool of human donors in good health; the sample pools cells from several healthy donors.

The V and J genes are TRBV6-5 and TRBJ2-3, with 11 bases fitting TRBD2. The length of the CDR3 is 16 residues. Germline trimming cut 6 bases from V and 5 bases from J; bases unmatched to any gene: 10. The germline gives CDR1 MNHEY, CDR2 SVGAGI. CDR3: CASSRSGRAGGDTQYF. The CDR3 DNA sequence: TGTGCCAGCAGCCGTAGCGGGAGGGCCGGGGGAGATACGCAGTATTTT.

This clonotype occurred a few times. CDR3: CSARDLKGNTEAFF. As DNA, the CDR3 is TGCAGTGCTAGAGACCTAAAGGGGAACACTGAAGCTTTCTTT. This chain joins TRBV20-1 and TRBJ1-1; D call uncertain. Germline CDR1 DFQATT, CDR2 SNEGSKA (reference sequence). The CDR3 runs to 14 residues. The germline V and J ends were trimmed by 0 bases and 1 base, with 9 bases remaining between them.